Listed below are T cell receptor beta chains from one sample, sequenced in a study of T cells expressing NK-cell markers. Reprocessing the 5' RACE reads, TCRdb reports a single entry for every CDR3 protein and omits DNA. This table holds 350,000 to 400,000 distinct CDR3 sequences. The sequenced sample consisted of blood T cells: a sorted CD56 or NKG2C T cell subset, CD4+ or CD8+ T cells, or bulk PBMC T cells (not recorded which). These receptors were collected from a woman between 45 and 60 years old in good health. The CDR3 runs from the conserved cysteine through the conserved F or W.

CDR3: CASSSGGSGRYNEQFF
J: TRBJ2-1
V: TRBV11-3

CDR3: CASSSTALYGYAF
J: TRBJ1-2
V: TRBV7-9

CDR3: CASSPAQETQYF
J: TRBJ2-5
V: TRBV11-2

CDR3: CASSSTEFYEQYF
J: TRBJ2-7
V: TRBV2

CDR3: CASSLGWGGSANQPQHF
J: TRBJ1-5
V: TRBV5-1

CDR3: CASSLSRSGTEAFF
J: TRBJ1-1
V: TRBV7-6

CDR3: CSVYSGNTIYF
J: TRBJ1-3
V: TRBV29-1

CDR3: CASSLGLFAYNEQFF
J: TRBJ2-1
V: TRBV7-9

CDR3: CASSPTSNEQFF
J: TRBJ2-1
V: TRBV7-8

CDR3: CSSRRVNEQFF
J: TRBJ2-1
V: TRBV29-1

CDR3: CATSDLEGYNEQFF
J: TRBJ2-1
V: TRBV24-1

CDR3: CASSEGGGLDTQYF
J: TRBJ2-3
V: TRBV6-1

CDR3: CASCDEAMNTEAFF
J: TRBJ1-1
V: TRBV5-1

CDR3: CASSLPGQGGPQHF
J: TRBJ1-5
V: TRBV12-3/TRBV12-4

CDR3: CASSLTSLPSTDTQYF
J: TRBJ2-3
V: TRBV4-1